This T cell receptor beta chain was sequenced during a study of blood T cell repertoires in COVID-19. Study details: T cells, B-cell-depleted T cells, or PBMCs provided the cDNA or gDNA that served as material.

In the study's own analysis: Amplified reference gene primers provided the basis for estimating nucleated cell counts. TCRdb keeps only in-frame clones here, not all; method: immunoSEQ multiplex PCR. V and J calls and clone size are copied from that table; D and trimming were computed from the DNA. Of hundreds of thousands of clones listed, 85% were seen once; the top ten hold less than 4.5%. This CDR3 region has 13 residues. Germline lookup yields CDR1 SGHTA and CDR2 FQGNSA. V dropped 5 bases and J dropped 8; count of bases not matched to a gene: 7. V is TRBV7-2 and J is TRBJ1-2; 8 bases are a match to TRBD1. Material: peripheral blood. This clonotype originated in a woman in her fifties or sixties with active or convalescent COVID-19. This CDR3 is CASSPEDRVGYTF. In DNA form, the CDR3 reads TGTGCCAGCAGCCCGGAGGACAGGGTGGGCTACACCTTC.